These 9 T cell receptor beta chains came from one sample sequenced in a study of blood T cell repertoires in COVID-19. Libraries were prepared by immunoSEQ multiplex PCR; TCRdb keeps only in-frame clonotypes and omits some of them. This sample has about 250,000 clones, with 85% found just once. Source material: peripheral blood. Receptors were obtained from a woman between 55 and 75 years old with active or convalescent COVID-19.

The V gene is TRBV19, the J gene TRBJ2-1; 8 nucleotides match TRBD1. The V and J ends lost 5 bases and 3 bases, in that order; junction bases with no gene match: 3. This CDR3 is built from 14 residues. Per the germline V gene, CDR1 is LNHDA and CDR2 is SQIVND (reference sequence). This CDR3 is CASSDGQGYNEQFF. The CDR3 DNA reads TGTGCCAGTAGTGACGGACAGGGCTACAATGAGCAGTTCTTC.

This chain uses TRBV5-5 with TRBJ2-1, with a tentative D call TRBD2 (6 bases). From germline, CDR1 is SGHKS and CDR2 YYEKEE (reference sequence). V lost 4 bases and J lost 8, with 19 bases in between. This CDR3 has 15 amino acids. Written as DNA, the CDR3 is TGTGCCAGCAGCGGCGGGACCACCTTTTTAGATGAGCAGTTCTTC. Its protein is CASSGGTTFLDEQFF.

DNA for the CDR3: TGTGCCAGCTCACAAATAGCGGGACCCACAGATACGCAGTATTTT. This encodes CASSQIAGPTDTQYF. The V and J genes are TRBV18 and TRBJ2-3; 8 bases match TRBD2. There are 15 residues in the CDR3. Germline V lookup: CDR1 KGHSH, CDR2 LQKENI. V shed 4 bases and J 2 bases; nucleotides not matched to a gene: 5.

The chain employs TRBV30 and TRBJ2-5; 9 bases align to TRBD2. The CDR3 contains 14 residues. Germline V gene data show CDR1 as GTSNPN and CDR2 as SVGIG (reference sequence). Trimming removed 3 bases from V and 5 bases from J; junction bases left unmatched: 7. For the CDR3, the DNA is TGTGCCTGGAGGATAGCGGGAGCTGATGAGACCCAGTACTTC. Encoded protein: CAWRIAGADETQYF.

The CDR3, as DNA: TGTGCCAGTAGTACCAGGACAACAGATACGCAGTATTTT. It codes for CASSTRTTDTQYF. The V and J genes are TRBV19 and TRBJ2-3, with D tentatively TRBD1 (5 bases). There are 13 residues in the CDR3. Per the germline V gene, CDR1 is LNHDA and CDR2 is SQIVND (reference sequence). The ends were cut back, 4 bases at V and 3 bases at J, with 8 bases in the middle.

This chain joins TRBV30 and TRBJ2-7; 8 bases match TRBD2. The CDR3 has 13 residues. V shed 7 bases, J shed 6 bases, and the junction held 11 bases outside the gene matches. CDR1 is GTSNPN, CDR2 SVGIG, per germline (reference sequence). CDR3 nucleotide sequence: TGTGCCTTGGGTCAGCGGGGGAGGCCCGAGCAGTACTTC. Amino acids: CALGQRGRPEQYF.

The chain employs TRBV15 and TRBJ1-1, with unresolved D. The germline CDR1 and CDR2 sequences are LNHNV and YYDKDF (reference sequence). The CDR3 sequence is 13 residues long. V was pared by 8 bases and J by 3 bases, with 13 bases between. CDR3 DNA: TGTGCCACCGCCCCGCGGCCCGACACTGAAGCTTTCTTT. It translates to CATAPRPDTEAFF.

The chain is built from TRBV11-1 and TRBJ1-1; 9 nucleotides match TRBD1. Per the germline V gene, CDR1 is SGHAT and CDR2 is FQDESV (reference sequence). The CDR3 contains 16 residues. After removal of 4 bases from V and 6 bases from J, the junction contained 12 bases not matched to a gene. The CDR3 reads CASSSQGAPILAEAFF. The DNA of the CDR3 is TGTGCCAGCAGCTCACAGGGGGCTCCTATTCTTGCTGAAGCTTTCTTT.

This rearrangement joins TRBV19 to TRBJ1-3, with 8 positions matching TRBD1. V was clipped by 4 bases and J by 5 bases; unmatched bases: 4. From germline, CDR1 is LNHDA and CDR2 SQIVND (reference sequence). This CDR3 spans 14 amino acids. The CDR3 here is CASSTRGRRNTIYF. The CDR3 nucleotides read TGTGCCAGTAGTACCAGGGGGCGAAGAAACACCATATATTTT.